The 13 T cell receptor beta chains in this list originate from one sample, sequenced in a study of blood T cell repertoires in COVID-19. TCRdb keeps only in-frame clones here, not all; method: immunoSEQ multiplex PCR. The sample lists about 200,000 clones, under 90% occurring once. The sequencing input was peripheral blood. The source of these receptors is a man older than 75 with acute or convalescent COVID-19.

This rearrangement joins TRBV27 to TRBJ2-7, with 7 positions matching TRBD2. The CDR3 has 13 residues. Germline V gene sequence: CDR1 MNHEY, CDR2 SMNVEV (reference sequence). V gave up 8 bases and J gave up 2 bases; unmatched junction bases: 6. The DNA for the CDR3 is TGTGCCAGCTCCCGGGAGGTCCCCTACGAGCAGTACTTC. The encoded protein is CASSREVPYEQYF.

V usage is TRBV3-1 (or the pseudogene TRBV3-2) and J usage is TRBJ2-5; no clear D. The V gene's germline CDR1 is LGHDT and CDR2 YNNKEL (reference sequence). The CDR3 length is 12 residues. Trimming removed 4 bases from V and 3 bases from J, with 6 bases in between. In nucleotides, the CDR3 is TGTGCCAGCAGCCCTTTCGAAGAGACCCAGTACTTC. Amino acid sequence: CASSPFEETQYF.

This chain joins TRBV6-5 and TRBJ2-7, with 8 bases aligning to TRBD1. V gave up 5 bases and J gave up 2 bases; unmatched junction bases: 2. The CDR3 consists of 13 residues. Germline assignment: CDR1 MNHEY and CDR2 SVGAGI. The CDR3 spells CASSKQGAYEQYV. The CDR3 DNA is TGTGCCAGCAGTAAACAGGGGGCCTACGAGCAGTACGTC.

V usage is TRBV19 and J usage is TRBJ2-5, with no clear D. Trimming pared 3 bases from V and 4 bases from J, leaving 9 bases between. This CDR3 is 13 amino acids long. Germline values: CDR1 LNHDA, CDR2 SQIVND (reference sequence). CDR3 region: CASSIGRLETQYF. CDR3 coding DNA: TGTGCCAGTAGTATTGGCAGGCTAGAGACCCAGTACTTC.

The genes are TRBV5-1 and TRBJ1-6; 8 bases map to TRBD1. V dropped 2 bases and J dropped 8; count of bases not matched to a gene: 6. The CDR3 loop spans 15 amino acids. Germline CDR1 reads SGHRS; CDR2 reads YFSETQ. CDR3 nucleotide sequence: TGCGCCAGCAGCTTCGGACAGGGTACATATTCACCCCTCCACTTT. This translates into CASSFGQGTYSPLHF.

This clone was seen only once. This chain uses TRBV10-3 with TRBJ2-3; weak D call: TRBD2 (5 bases). V was pared by 4 bases and J by 6 bases, with 20 bases between. The CDR3 sequence is 16 residues long. In germline, CDR1 is ENHRY, CDR2 SYGVKD. The CDR3 reads CAISASTTPPIDTQYF. In nucleotides, the CDR3 is TGTGCCATCAGTGCTTCGACTACCCCTCCGATCGATACGCAGTATTTT.

This chain uses TRBV6-5 with TRBJ2-3, with 7 bases identical to TRBD2. V dropped 5 bases and J dropped 4; count of bases not matched to a gene: 3. Germline-derived CDR1 and CDR2 are MNHEY and SVGAGI. This CDR3 spans 13 amino acids. The CDR3 DNA sequence: TGTGCCAGCAGTCCCCGGGAGGCAGATACGCAGTATTTT. Translating gives CASSPREADTQYF.

The chain uses TRBV18 and TRBJ2-5; TRBD2 matches at 10 bases. The CDR3 is 15 amino acids. Trimming removed 4 bases from V and 4 bases from J; junction bases left unmatched: 6. Germline loops: CDR1 KGHSH, CDR2 LQKENI. The CDR3 loop is CASSQQREGRETQYF. CDR3 DNA sequence: TGTGCCAGCTCACAGCAGCGGGAGGGCCGAGAGACCCAGTACTTC.

This chain connects TRBV4-1 to TRBJ2-1, with 7 nucleotides matching TRBD2. Germline V gene data show CDR1 as MGHRA and CDR2 as YSYEKL. The CDR3 length is 17 residues. Losses at the gene ends were 4 bases for V and 0 bases for J; bases not matched to a gene: 9. Written as DNA, the CDR3 is TGCGCCAGCAGCCCTCCAAGCGGGGCCGCCTCCTACAATGAGCAGTTCTTC. As protein: CASSPPSGAASYNEQFF.

The chain combines TRBV5-6 with TRBJ1-1, with 9 bases aligning to TRBD1. Germline V lookup: CDR1 SGHDT, CDR2 YYEEEE. The CDR3 is 15 residues long. The ends lost 2 bases at V and 3 bases at J; junction bases unmatched: 5. The CDR3 nucleotides are TGTGCCAGCAGCTTCCTACAGGGGGCCGACACTGAAGCTTTCTTT. It encodes CASSFLQGADTEAFF.

This clone turned up a few times. The chain joins TRBV15 to TRBJ2-3; TRBD2 matches 9 bases. V lost 7 bases to trimming and J lost 5 bases; unmatched junction nucleotides: 10. The CDR3 sequence is 15 residues long. Looked up from germline, CDR1 is LNHNV and CDR2 is YYDKDF (reference sequence). DNA of the CDR3: TGTGCCACCACCCCCCGAGCGGGAGGTAGAGATACGCAGTATTTT. Its protein product is CATTPRAGGRDTQYF.

This chain uses TRBV7-3 with TRBJ2-2, with a possible D match to TRBD2 (6 bases). This CDR3 spans 14 amino acids. CDR1 SGHTA and CDR2 FQGTGA come from the germline V gene. Deletions cut 5 bases from V and 7 bases from J, with 14 bases between. The CDR3 sequence: CASSPTSGIGELFF. Written as DNA, the CDR3 is TGTGCCAGCAGCCCGACTAGTGGTATCGGGGAGCTGTTTTTT.

In its sample, this clone was seen once. This CDR3 reads CASQYGGTYEQYF. The CDR3 bases are TGTGCCAGCCAGTACGGAGGGACCTACGAGCAGTACTTC. The genes are TRBV28 and TRBJ2-7, with a possible D match to TRBD2 (6 bases). The CDR3 extends over 13 amino acids. Trimming took off 8 bases at V and 2 bases at J, with 13 bases between the two ends. Germline lookup yields CDR1 MDHEN and CDR2 SYDVKM.